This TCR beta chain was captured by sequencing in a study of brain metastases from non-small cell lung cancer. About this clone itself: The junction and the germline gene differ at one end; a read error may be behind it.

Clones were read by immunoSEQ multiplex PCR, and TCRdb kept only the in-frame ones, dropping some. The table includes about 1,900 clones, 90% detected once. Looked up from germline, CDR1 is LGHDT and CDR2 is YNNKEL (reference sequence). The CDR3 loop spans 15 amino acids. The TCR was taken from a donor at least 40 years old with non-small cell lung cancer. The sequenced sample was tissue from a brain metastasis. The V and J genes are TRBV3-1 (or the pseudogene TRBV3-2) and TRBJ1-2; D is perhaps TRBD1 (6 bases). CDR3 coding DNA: TGTGCCAGCAGCCCGATTGGGGGCCTGTTCGATGGTTACACCTTC. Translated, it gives CASSPIGGLFDGYTF.